One T cell receptor (beta chain) is described in this entry. This clonotype appeared many times. Its antigen is still unknown. Base-call qualities are not available, and no considerably larger clone is one nucleotide away. The data belong to a study of T-cell memory formation after mild COVID-19 (dated by TCRdb to the early 2020s). For context, the study as a whole: TCR sequence clusters from the two donors were found to be largely donor specific. T-cell clones expanding and contracting after mild COVID-19 in a couple of donors were tracked by longitudinal TCRalpha and TCRbeta repertoire sequencing. Two young, previously healthy adult volunteers made up the cohort, one male and one female. Here is what the overall study found, with its caveats: Contracting CD4+ clones were found mainly in CM and EM memory subsets, while CD8+ clones were enriched in EMRA. Some responding clones were detected in pre-infection memory, which suggested that pre-existing cross-reactive memory T cells had joined the SARS-CoV-2 response. The study covered only a couple of mild cases, and larger cohorts including severe cases with pre-infection samples were considered necessary. Balanced CD4/CD8 phenotypes were observed for clones contracting from day 15 to 85, whereas a bias towards CD4+ was observed for a second wave of clones expanding from day 15 to 37. Whether the second-wave clones peaking on day 37 were SARS-CoV-2 specific was not confirmed.

Sequencing was performed on an Illumina NovaSeq 6000. TCRalpha and TCRbeta cDNA libraries were constructed by 5'RACE with constant-segment primers, with sample barcodes and unique molecular identifiers being introduced. RNA was extracted from every sample with Trizol reagent. Amplification of the libraries took two PCR steps, and the second step added a second sample barcode plus Illumina TruSeq adapters. Sequencing of the libraries was done on an Illumina NovaSeq, producing 2 x 150 bp paired-end reads. On the study's bioinformatics: Reads were demultiplexed and collapsed into UMI-guided consensus sequences with migec v1.2.7. Using mixcr v2.1.11, the UMI consensuses were aligned to TRA and TRB V and J templates and assembled into clonotypes. Expanded or contracted clonotypes were those called significant by both edgeR and NoisET, with noise models trained on biological replicates. edgeR calls used a false discovery rate-adjusted p below 0.01 and a log2 fold-change threshold of 1. As an exploratory analysis of dynamics, max-normalized trajectories of the 1000 most abundant clonotypes were examined with PCA combined with hierarchical clustering. The CD4 or CD8 phenotype of responding clones was assigned using the separately sequenced CD4+ and CD8+ repertoires. TCRdb trimmed public reads at Q25 via fastp, called clones via MiXCR and kept in-frame beta chains. Entries that share a CDR3 protein sequence are merged under the most common genes and DNA. In this record, the V and J calls reflect TCRdb's handling and not the investigators' own analysis. Within this sample are about 170,000 distinct CDR3 sequences, with under 15% of them counted one time only. 3.3% of the sample is taken by the ten largest.

According to the germline V gene, CDR1 reads SGHTA and CDR2 reads FQGNSA. Relative to germline, V is 5 bases shorter and J is 6 bases shorter, with 17 bases between their ends. Measured from the cysteine to the phenylalanine, the CDR3 is 14 residues long. Only the CDR3 DNA is retained, 42 bases long and in frame from the first base. Ficoll-Paque density gradient centrifugation was the method used to isolate PBMCs. The rearranged chain carries TRBV7-2 and TRBJ2-7; the D gene could be TRBD1 or TRBD2, each one agreeing over 6 bases. The receptor was isolated from a young man who had mild COVID-19 (a few samples of this study predate the infection). The sample titles of this study are shuffled in the database, so cell type and time point are left out; the donor was told from shared clones. Sequences were obtained from PBMCs or a T cell subset sorted from them (not recorded which). The DNA is as follows: TGTGCCAGCAGCGCGGGACACCCGACCTCCGAGCAGTACTTC. The encoded protein is CASSAGHPTSEQYF.